This T cell receptor (beta chain) is from a study of blood T cell repertoires in COVID-19. In the study overall: The United States, Italy and Spain provided the acute and convalescent COVID-19 samples. T cells, B-cell-depleted T cells, or PBMCs provided the cDNA or gDNA that served as material.

The V gene lost 1 base and the J gene lost 4 bases, with 11 bases spanning the gap. Looked up from germline, CDR1 is LNHNV and CDR2 is YYDKDF (reference sequence). The CDR3 has 15 residues. Patients in Seattle were enrolled during active infection, then followed longitudinally. As handled by the study authors: The assay estimated nucleated cells by amplifying reference gene primers. Profiled with immunoSEQ multiplex PCR; TCRdb holds only in-frame clones, not every one. V and J calls and clone size are those listed in that table; D and trimming were worked out from the DNA. The table has 130,000 or so clones, more than 75% seen once.

This receptor was taken from a woman in her 70s with COVID-19, enrolled during active disease. The chain links TRBV15 to TRBJ1-5, with D unresolved. The specimen sequenced was peripheral blood. The CDR3 region has the DNA TGTGCCACCAGCAGAGCACGGGTAGGTAATCAGCCCCAGCATTTT. Protein sequence: CATSRARVGNQPQHF.